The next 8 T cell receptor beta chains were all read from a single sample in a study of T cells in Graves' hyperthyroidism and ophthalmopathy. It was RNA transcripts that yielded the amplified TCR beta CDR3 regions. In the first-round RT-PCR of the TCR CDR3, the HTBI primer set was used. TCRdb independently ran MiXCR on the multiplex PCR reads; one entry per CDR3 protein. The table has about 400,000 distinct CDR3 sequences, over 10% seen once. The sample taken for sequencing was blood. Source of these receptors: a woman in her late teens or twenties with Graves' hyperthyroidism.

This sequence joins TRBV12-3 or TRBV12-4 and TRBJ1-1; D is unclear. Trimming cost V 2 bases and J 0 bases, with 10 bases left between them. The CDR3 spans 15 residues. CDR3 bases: TGTGCCAGCAGTTTATCCCTCACTGTGAACACTGAAGCTTTCTTT. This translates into CASSLSLTVNTEAFF.

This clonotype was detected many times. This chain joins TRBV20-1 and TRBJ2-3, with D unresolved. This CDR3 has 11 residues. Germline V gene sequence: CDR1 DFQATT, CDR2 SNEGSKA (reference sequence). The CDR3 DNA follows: TGCCTTATGACCCGCCCAGATACGCAGTATTTT. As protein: CLMTRPDTQYF.

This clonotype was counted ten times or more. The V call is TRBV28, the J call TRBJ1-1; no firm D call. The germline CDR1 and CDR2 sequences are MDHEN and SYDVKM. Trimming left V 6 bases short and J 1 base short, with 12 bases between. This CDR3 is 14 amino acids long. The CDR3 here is CASSSRHRNTEAFF. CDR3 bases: TGTGCCAGCAGCAGCCGACACAGGAACACTGAAGCTTTCTTT.

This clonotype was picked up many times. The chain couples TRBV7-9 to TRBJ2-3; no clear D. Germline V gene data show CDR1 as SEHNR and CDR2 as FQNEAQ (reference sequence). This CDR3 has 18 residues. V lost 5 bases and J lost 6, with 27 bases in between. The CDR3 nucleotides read TGTGCCAGCAGCATCATTTATGTGCGTGCGGTTCAAGTGGATACGCAGTATTTT. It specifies CASSIIYVRAVQVDTQYF.

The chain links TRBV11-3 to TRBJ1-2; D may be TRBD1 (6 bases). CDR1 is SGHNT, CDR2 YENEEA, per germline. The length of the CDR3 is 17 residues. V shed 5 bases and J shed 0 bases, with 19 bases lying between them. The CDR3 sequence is CASSRQGGPEANYGYTF. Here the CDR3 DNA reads TGTGCCAGCAGCAGGCAAGGGGGTCCGGAGGCTAACTATGGCTACACCTTC. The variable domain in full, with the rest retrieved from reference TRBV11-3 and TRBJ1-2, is EAGVVQSPRYKIIEKKQPVAFWCNPISGHNTLYWYLQNLGQGPELLIRYENEEAVDDSQLPKDRFSAERLKGVDSTLKIQPAELGDSAVYLCASSRQGGPEANYGYTFGSGTRLTVV.

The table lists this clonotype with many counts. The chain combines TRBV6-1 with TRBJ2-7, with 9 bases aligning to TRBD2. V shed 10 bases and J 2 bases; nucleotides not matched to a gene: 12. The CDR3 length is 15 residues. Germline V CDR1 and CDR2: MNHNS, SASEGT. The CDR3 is CATNTWTSATYEQYF. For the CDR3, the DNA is TGTGCCACCAACACCTGGACTAGCGCTACCTACGAGCAGTACTTC.

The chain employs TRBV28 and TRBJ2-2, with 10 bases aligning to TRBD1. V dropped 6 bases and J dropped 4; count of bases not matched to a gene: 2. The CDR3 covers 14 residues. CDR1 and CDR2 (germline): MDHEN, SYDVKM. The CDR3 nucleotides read TGTGCCAGCAGGACAGGGGGCGCCACCGGGGAGCTGTTTTTT. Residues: CASRTGGATGELFF.

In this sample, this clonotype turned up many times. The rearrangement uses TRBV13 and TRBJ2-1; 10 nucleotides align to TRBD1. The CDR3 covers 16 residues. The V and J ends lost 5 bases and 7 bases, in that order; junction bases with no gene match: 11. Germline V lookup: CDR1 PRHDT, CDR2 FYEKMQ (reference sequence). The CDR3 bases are TGTGCCAGCAGCCCCGCCGGGACAGGGGCGGGGAATGAGCAGTTCTTC. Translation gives CASSPAGTGAGNEQFF.